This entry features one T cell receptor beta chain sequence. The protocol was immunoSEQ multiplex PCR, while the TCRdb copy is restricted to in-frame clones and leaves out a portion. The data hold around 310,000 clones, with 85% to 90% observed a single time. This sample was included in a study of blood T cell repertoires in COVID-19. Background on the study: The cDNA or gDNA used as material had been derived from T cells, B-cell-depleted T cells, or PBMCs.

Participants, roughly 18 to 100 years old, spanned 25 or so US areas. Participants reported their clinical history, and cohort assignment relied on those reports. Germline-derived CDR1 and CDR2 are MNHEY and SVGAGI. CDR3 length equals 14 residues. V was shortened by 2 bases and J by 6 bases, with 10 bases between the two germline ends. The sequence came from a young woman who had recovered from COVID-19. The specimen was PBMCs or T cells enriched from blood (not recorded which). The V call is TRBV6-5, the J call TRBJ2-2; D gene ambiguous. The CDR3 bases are TGTGCCAGCAGTTACACCAGACAAGCCGGGGAGCTGTTTTTT. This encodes CASSYTRQAGELFF.